The sequence of this T cell receptor beta chain was determined in a study of PD-1 blockade in classical Hodgkin lymphoma (dated by TCRdb to about 2020). Some background on the complete study: Nivolumab dosing was 3 mg/kg intravenously every 2 weeks, continuing until either disease progression or unacceptable toxicity. The study used CyTOF and TCR beta sequencing to define a peripheral blood immune signature of response to PD-1 blockade in classical Hodgkin lymphoma. Beyond this particular receptor, the publication reports: Lower diversity was observed in patients in whom nivolumab was started less than 1 year after ASCT, and these patients were excluded from later analyses so that confounding by immune reconstitution would be avoided. Baseline TCR diversity was reported as lower in newly diagnosed patients than in healthy donors, and lower still in relapsed/refractory patients. The study was restricted to a single clinical trial cohort, and the causes of repertoire differences, possibly disease activity or prior therapy, were left undefined. Baseline diversity similar to that of newly diagnosed patients was observed in trial patients achieving complete response, whereas significantly lower diversity was observed in partial responders and progressors. A significant rise by C4D1 was seen in CD4+ but not CD8+ TCR diversity (p=0.0027 vs p=0.16), with the rise being most apparent in complete responders (p=0.02).

Genomic DNA was extracted with the Qiagen DNeasy kit from unsorted PBMCs and from negatively selected CD4+ and CD8+ fractions. Amplification of TCR beta CDR3 regions was done by immunoSEQ multiplex PCR with primers that anneal to V and J segments. A synthetic immune receptor repertoire was used to minimize amplification bias, and any residual bias was removed computationally once sequencing was done. In the source study's methods: Repertoire diversity was quantified as the Shannon entropy index using custom Python scripts. The unsorted, CD4+ and CD8+ repertoires were each analyzed separately, with the exception of combined analyses, where CD4+ and CD8+ sequences were merged in silico. A clone counted as expanded when the clone's frequency after treatment rose at least 2-fold relative to C1D1, and clones undetected at baseline were given a pseudocount of 0.5. Singleton clones were defined as clones with 0 or 1 copy at C1D1, and non-singleton clones were defined as clones with 2 or more copies. By matching protein sequences in sorted samples from the same patient, clones expanded in unsorted samples were annotated as CD4+, CD8+ or unknown. Wilcoxon tests on paired samples were used to test diversity changes from C1D1 to C4D1. In TCRdb, the immuneACCESS table is reduced to in-frame sequences with V and J assigned. These tables do not hold every clone; where another copy was compared, an unresolved V gene accounts for under half, and the others remain unexplained. V and J calls and clone size are as listed in that table; D and trimming were resolved from the DNA. In this sample the table shows about 28,000 clones, roughly 80% of which occur a single time. The ten top clones hold 20% to 25% of the sample.

Taken with the paper, the label for time point translates to: cycle 2 day 1 (C2D1) of nivolumab. Relapse after autologous stem cell transplantation had occurred in all trial patients, and cohorts A, B and C were distinguished by prior brentuximab vedotin exposure. The trial cohort included around 56 patients with relapsed/refractory classical Hodgkin lymphoma, and each patient had a best overall response of complete response, partial response or progressive disease. Single-agent nivolumab was administered to trial patients in the multi-cohort phase II CheckMate 205 trial. An independent review committee assessed best overall response by applying the 2007 International Working Group response criteria. PBMCs from the trial were collected at three points: immediately before nivolumab initiation (C1D1), and during therapy at cycle 2 day 1 and cycle 4 day 1. Peripheral blood was collected in 8 mL Vacutainer Cell Preparation Tubes, from which PBMCs were isolated by centrifugation and then cryopreserved.

The CDR3 runs 11 amino acids, cysteine and phenylalanine included. The sequence is cut down to CDR3 DNA, 33 bases in frame from base 1. Between the V and J ends, shortened by 3 bases and 3 bases respectively, the junction contains 3 bases. The germline V gene encodes CDR1 MNHEY and CDR2 SMNVEV (reference sequence). As for this clone: The target of this receptor is not known. Within one base of it there is no much larger clone, and no base qualities were kept.

Sequencing used peripheral blood mononuclear cells (PBMCs), obtained before the second cycle of nivolumab. This clonotype originated in a human donor with classical Hodgkin lymphoma. Recombination connected TRBV27 to TRBJ2-7, with the identity of the D gene unclear. The CDR3: CASSFSYEQYF. The DNA sequence follows: TGTGCCAGCAGTTTTAGCTACGAGCAGTACTTC.